The 26 T cell receptor beta chains in this list originate from one sample, sequenced in a study of metastatic and nonmetastatic thyroid tumors. Thyroid surgery had not been preceded by any treatment in any patient. MiXCR re-clonotyped the PCR reads for TCRdb. The sample carries about 59,000 clones, 15% to 20% recorded once. The specimen was blood. The receptors derive from a male donor with papillary thyroid cancer or a benign thyroid nodule (not recorded which). Some clones in this sample may be carry-over from other donors' samples.

This clone was seen many times. The chain employs TRBV7-3 and TRBJ2-1, with D perhaps TRBD2 (6 bases). Germline V gene sequence: CDR1 SGHTA, CDR2 FQGTGA. The V and J ends lost 1 base and 1 base respectively, with 26 bases between them. The CDR3 has 21 residues. In nucleotides, the CDR3 is TGTGCCAGCAGCTTAAGAGCCACTCAGGATTTAGCGGACCCGTCCTACAATGAGCAGTTCTTC. Translating gives CASSLRATQDLADPSYNEQFF.

This clone was counted a few times. The J gene is TRBJ2-1, the V gene TRBV2; 8 bases fit TRBD2. This CDR3 contains 15 residues. Losses at the gene ends were 4 bases for V and 8 bases for J; bases not matched to a gene: 10. The germline gives CDR1 SNHLY, CDR2 FYNNEI. CDR3 sequence: CASSVTSVRIHEQFF. The DNA of the CDR3 is TGTGCCAGCAGTGTGACTAGCGTGAGAATCCATGAGCAGTTCTTC.

The rearrangement links TRBV9 to TRBJ2-1; a weak D match, TRBD2 (6 bases). This CDR3 contains 13 residues. Germline CDR1 is SGDLS and CDR2 is YYNGEE. V lost 3 bases, J lost 8 bases, and 12 bases lay in between. CDR3 sequence (DNA): TGTGCCAGCAGCGCTCTAGCTAGCGATGAGCAGTTCTTC. It is translated as CASSALASDEQFF.

There are many counts of this clone. The J gene is TRBJ2-2, the V gene TRBV6-1; the D call may be TRBD1 or TRBD2 (7 bases each). The CDR3 spans 14 residues. The germline V and J ends were trimmed by 10 bases and 4 bases, with 16 bases remaining between them. Germline V lookup: CDR1 MNHNS, CDR2 SASEGT. The CDR3 coding sequence is TGTGCCACCCAGGGGGGGCGCGTCACCGGGGAGCTGTTTTTT. It yields the protein CATQGGRVTGELFF.

This clone was seen at least ten times. The V call is TRBV6-1, the J call TRBJ2-7, with D unresolved. Trimming cost V 8 bases and J 3 bases, with 5 bases left between them. This CDR3 has 10 residues. Germline CDR1 is MNHNS and CDR2 is SASEGT. In nucleotides, the CDR3 is TGTGCCAGCGGATTCTACGAGCAGTACGTC. Protein: CASGFYEQYV.

This clone appeared many times. V gene TRBV5-1 combines with J gene TRBJ1-5; TRBD1 might be the D (6 bases). Germline V gene sequence: CDR1 SGHRS, CDR2 YFSETQ. V was shortened by 1 base and J by 4 bases, with 6 bases between the two germline ends. The CDR3 loop spans 13 amino acids. CDR3 in DNA: TGCGCCAGCAGCTTGACAGGGAATCAGCCCCAGCATTTT. Translated, it gives CASSLTGNQPQHF.

Ten or more counts support this clone. This sample also contains other DNA sequences that code for the same CDR3. The chain has TRBV5-8 and TRBJ2-7; possible D gene TRBD1, 5 bases. The CDR3 spans 14 residues. The germline V gene has CDR1 SGHTS and CDR2 YDEGEE. V gave up 1 base and J gave up 4 bases, with 12 bases separating them. The CDR3 protein is CASSLLRQPYEQYF. The DNA of the CDR3 is TGTGCCAGCAGCTTGCTGCGACAGCCATACGAGCAGTACTTC. The whole variable domain, filled in from reference TRBV5-8 and TRBJ2-7, reads EAGVTQSPTHLIKTRGQQATLRCSPISGHTSVYWYQQALGLGLQFLLWYDEGEERNRGNFPPRFSGRQFPNYSSELNVNALELEDSALYLCASSLLRQPYEQYFGPGTRLTVT.

Comment on this clone: A read error is possible here, since a much larger clone lies one base away. This specimen includes other DNA sequences encoding the same CDR3. The chain combines TRBV24-1 with TRBJ2-2; no clear D gene. The V gene's germline CDR1 is KGHDR and CDR2 SFDVKD. There are 12 residues in the CDR3. CDR3 protein: CATTKETGELFF. The DNA of the CDR3 is TGTGCCACCACAAAGGAAACCGGTGAGCTGTTTTTT.

Many counts were recorded for this clone. CDR3 nucleotides: TGTGCCAGCAGCCAACTTGGTTTCGAAATCTCTGGAAACACCATATATTTT. Protein product: CASSQLGFEISGNTIYF. The chain joins TRBV14 to TRBJ1-3; D is undetermined. V lost 2 bases, J lost 0 bases, and 14 bases lay in between. The CDR3 runs 17 residues. CDR1 is SGHDN, CDR2 FVKESK, per germline.

This clone was counted ten times or more. A read error may account for a junction end that differs from germline. The chain couples TRBV12-3 or TRBV12-4 to TRBJ2-1, with D tentatively TRBD1 (7 bases). CDR3 size: 14 residues. CDR3 nucleotides: TGTGCCAGCAGCTTAGCTAATCAGGGGGGCGAGCAGTTCTTC. Translating it yields CASSLANQGGEQFF.

This clone appeared many times. The genes are TRBV4-2 and TRBJ2-1; D is possibly TRBD2 (6 bases). The CDR3 has 16 amino acids. V was clipped by 0 bases and J by 1 base, with 10 bases between them. Germline CDR1 reads LGHNA; CDR2 reads YNFKEQ. Here the CDR3 DNA reads TGTGCCAGCAGCCAAGAGGGGGGTTGGTCCTACAATGAGCAGTTCTTC. This translates into CASSQEGGWSYNEQFF.

A word on this clone: An end of the junction does not agree with germline; a read error may underlie this. The chain couples TRBV28 to TRBJ1-1, with D uncertain. Germline lookup yields CDR1 MDHEN and CDR2 SYDVKM. CDR3 length: 14 amino acids. As DNA, the CDR3 is TGTGCCAGCAGTTTTTGGCAGGTGAAAACTGAAGCTTTCTTT. Its translation is CASSFWQVKTEAFF.

As regards this clone: A read error may produce the germline difference seen at one junction end. The chain joins TRBV6-1 to TRBJ2-2; TRBD1 aligns across 7 bases. The length of the CDR3 is 15 residues. The germline V gene has CDR1 MNHNS and CDR2 SASEGT. CDR3 in amino acids: CTSSSTGEGTGELFF. The CDR3 DNA reads as TGTACCAGCAGCAGCACAGGGGAAGGCACCGGGGAGCTGTTTTTT.

V usage is TRBV18 and J usage is TRBJ2-7; D not resolved. CDR1 KGHSH and CDR2 LQKENI come from the germline V gene. The CDR3 extends over 13 amino acids. The ends were cut back, 4 bases at V and 4 bases at J, with 11 bases in the middle. CDR3 sequence (DNA): TGTGCCAGCTCACAGGCTAGTGGATACGAGCAGTACTTC. Translation: CASSQASGYEQYF.

This clone was recorded at least ten times. The rearrangement joins TRBV19 to TRBJ2-7; 12 positions match TRBD1. Germline loops: CDR1 LNHDA, CDR2 SQIVND (reference sequence). The CDR3 is made up of 14 amino acids. V lost 7 bases, J lost 7 bases, and 8 bases stayed unmatched. The CDR3 nucleotides read TGTGCCAGTAACCCGGGACAGGGGGCGGGAGAGCAGTACGTC. This sequence encodes CASNPGQGAGEQYV.

This clone was observed at least ten times. The chain recombines TRBV9 with TRBJ2-6, with D maybe TRBD1 (6 bases). Trimming took 2 bases from V and 0 from J, leaving 9 bases between them. Germline values: CDR1 SGDLS, CDR2 YYNGEE. CDR3 length: 16 residues. The chain's CDR3 is CASSVDSISGANVLTF. DNA for the CDR3: TGTGCCAGCAGCGTGGACAGCATCTCTGGGGCCAACGTCCTGACTTTC.

This clone came up many times. The rearrangement links TRBV5-1 to TRBJ1-1; tentatively, D is TRBD1 (5 bases). Trimming cost V 1 base and J 11 bases, with 12 bases left between them. The CDR3 spans 12 residues. Germline V gene sequence: CDR1 SGHRS, CDR2 YFSETQ. CDR3 protein: CASSLNGAGAFF. The CDR3, as DNA: TGCGCCAGCAGCTTGAATGGGGCAGGGGCTTTCTTT.

This clone was counted ten times or more. Other DNA sequences in this sample translate to the same CDR3. This rearrangement joins TRBV6-4 to TRBJ2-2; D not certain. This CDR3 is 14 amino acids long. From germline, CDR1 is MRHNA and CDR2 SNTAGT. Deletions cut 2 bases from V and 3 bases from J, with 7 bases between. The CDR3 reads CASSDKSDTGELFF. The CDR3 coding sequence is TGTGCCAGCAGTGACAAATCTGACACCGGGGAGCTGTTTTTT.

The chain recombines TRBV7-6 with TRBJ2-2; 10 bases line up with TRBD2. The CDR3 has 15 residues. Per the germline V gene, CDR1 is SGHVS and CDR2 is FNYEAQ. The CDR3 sequence: CESTGTSVGTGELFF. Here the CDR3 DNA reads TGTGAAAGCACTGGGACTAGCGTAGGCACCGGGGAGCTGTTTTTT.

On this clone: With a much larger clone just one base away, this may be a read error. Other DNA sequences from this sample encode an identical CDR3 as well. The chain uses TRBV12-3 or TRBV12-4 and TRBJ1-5; tentative D call: TRBD1 (5 bases). The CDR3 totals 13 residues. V was shortened by 7 bases and J by 4 bases, with 11 bases between the two germline ends. CDR3 in DNA: TGTGCCAGCACCGTCCAGGGTAATCAGCCCCAGCATTTT. Its protein product is CASTVQGNQPQHF.

This clone is termed medium-sized (0.01 to 0.1%). This chain joins TRBV6-2 or TRBV6-3 and TRBJ2-7, with TRBD2 as a possible D gene (6 bases). Trimming took off 0 bases at V and 6 bases at J, with 9 bases between the two ends. CDR1 MNHEY and CDR2 SVGEGT come from the germline V gene. The CDR3 loop spans 13 amino acids. As DNA, the CDR3 is TGTGCCAGCAGTTACTCGGAGGGAAGCGAGCAGTACGTC. This translates into CASSYSEGSEQYV.

The genes are TRBV6-1 and TRBJ1-1; D possibly corresponds to TRBD1 (5 bases). Trimming shortened V by 7 bases and J by 0 bases, and 15 bases separated the two germline ends. The CDR3 runs 15 residues. The V gene's germline CDR1 is MNHNS and CDR2 SASEGT. CDR3 region: CASKAQAAMNTEAFF. DNA for the CDR3: TGTGCCAGCAAAGCACAGGCAGCGATGAACACTGAAGCTTTCTTT.

The chain uses TRBV6-2 or TRBV6-3 and TRBJ2-2, with 8 positions matching TRBD2. Germline CDR1 reads MNHEY; CDR2 reads SVGEGT. The CDR3 runs 18 residues. Losses at the gene ends were 1 base for V and 14 bases for J; bases not matched to a gene: 21. CDR3 nucleotide sequence: TGTGCCAGCAGTTACTGGGCCGGACTAGCAGAGAACACCGTGGATCTGTTTTTT. It translates to CASSYWAGLAENTVDLFF.

This clone was detected many times. The gene calls are TRBV9 and TRBJ1-2; TRBD1 matches 8 bases. V gave up 0 bases and J gave up 6 bases; unmatched junction bases: 10. The CDR3 is 16 residues long. Germline V gives CDR1 SGDLS, CDR2 YYNGEE. The CDR3 spells CASSVGSGGQGHGYTF. DNA for the CDR3: TGTGCCAGCAGCGTAGGTTCGGGAGGACAGGGACATGGCTACACCTTC.

The genes are TRBV30 and TRBJ2-5, with 7 bases that match TRBD1. There are 12 residues in the CDR3. From germline, CDR1 is GTSNPN and CDR2 SVGIG (reference sequence). The trim removed 3 bases at V and 4 bases at J, leaving 2 bases unmatched. CDR3 sequence (DNA): TGTGCCTGGAGCAGGACAGGAGAGACCCAGTACTTC. Translating gives CAWSRTGETQYF.

The V gene is TRBV11-2, the J gene TRBJ1-5, with a possible D match to TRBD1 (5 bases). This CDR3 contains 16 residues. Germline V gene data show CDR1 as SGHAT and CDR2 as FQNNGV. The V gene lost 2 bases and the J gene lost 7 bases, with 18 bases spanning the gap. Written as DNA, the CDR3 is TGTGCCAGCAGCTTAAGATGGGACCCAGGTAACCAGCCCCAGCATTTT. It translates to CASSLRWDPGNQPQHF.